These 5 T cell receptor beta chains originate from one sample sequenced in a study of blood T cell repertoires in COVID-19. Measured with immunoSEQ multiplex PCR; TCRdb has only the in-frame clones, and not every one. The sample lists about 210,000 clones, 81% occurring once. The sample comprised PBMCs or T cells enriched from blood (not recorded which). The receptors stem from a woman aged 45-65 years with acute COVID-19.

The chain recombines TRBV7-9 with TRBJ2-7; TRBD1 agrees at 10 bases. V was pared by 4 bases and J by 2 bases, with 14 bases of the junction left unmatched. Germline assignment: CDR1 SEHNR and CDR2 FQNEAQ (reference sequence). This CDR3 has 18 amino acids. This CDR3 reads CASSYFPLPGQGTYEQYF. The CDR3 nucleotides read TGTGCCAGCAGCTATTTTCCCCTACCGGGACAGGGGACCTACGAGCAGTACTTC.

The CDR3 DNA sequence: TGTGCCAGCTCACGGGGAGGCTCCACCTCTGATCCCTATGGCTACACCTTC. Translating it yields CASSRGGSTSDPYGYTF. This chain connects TRBV18 to TRBJ1-2; no definite D call. In germline, CDR1 is KGHSH, CDR2 LQKENI. The CDR3 totals 17 residues. The V end lost 4 bases, the J end lost 4 bases, and 22 bases lay between the germline ends.

The chain uses TRBV18 and TRBJ2-5, with TRBD2 as a possible D gene (5 bases). Trimming took off 3 bases at V and 1 base at J, with 12 bases between the two ends. The CDR3 sequence is 15 residues long. Germline V lookup: CDR1 KGHSH, CDR2 LQKENI. The CDR3 region is CASSPMGRAQETQYF. CDR3 nucleotides: TGTGCCAGCTCACCCATGGGGAGAGCCCAAGAGACCCAGTACTTC.

The V and J genes are TRBV4-3 and TRBJ2-5, with D perhaps matching TRBD2 (7 bases). V was shortened by 0 bases and J by 5 bases, with 22 bases between the two germline ends. There are 18 residues in the CDR3. Per germline, CDR1 LGHNA and CDR2 YSLEER. The CDR3 reads CASSQEPQLAAQGETQYF. CDR3 bases: TGCGCCAGCAGCCAAGAACCTCAGCTAGCGGCCCAGGGGGAGACCCAGTACTTC.

J is TRBJ1-2 and V is TRBV5-1; 8 bases are shared with TRBD1. CDR3 size: 14 residues. The V and J ends lost 2 bases and 8 bases, in that order; junction bases with no gene match: 8. The V gene's germline CDR1 is SGHRS and CDR2 YFSETQ. The CDR3 DNA reads TGCGCCAGCAGCTTCCAGGGGGCGAATTTGGGCTACACCTTC. Translated: CASSFQGANLGYTF.